A selection of T cell receptor beta chains follows, all from one sample in a study of T cells in Graves' hyperthyroidism and ophthalmopathy. From the multiplex PCR reads, TCRdb called clonotypes with MiXCR, one entry per CDR3 protein. The sample has roughly 420,000 distinct CDR3 sequences, about an eighth seen once. The sequenced sample consisted of blood. The source is a woman aged 18-29 years with Graves' hyperthyroidism. CDR3s include the opening cysteine and the closing phenylalanine or tryptophan. D genes are given only for firm matches.

NA | TRBJ2-1 | TRBV7-9 | CASSFGVYNEQFF
NA | TRBJ2-1 | TRBV20-1 | CSARVGAGSYNEQFF
NA | TRBJ2-7 | TRBV11-2 | CASSLDHLRTQLYEQYF
NA | TRBJ2-3 | TRBV12-3/TRBV12-4 | CASSLRGTSTDTQYF
NA | TRBJ1-2 | TRBV6-1 | CASSYKRDYGYTF
NA | TRBJ2-5 | TRBV6-2/TRBV6-3 | CASSSSVGDPRTQYF
NA | TRBJ1-1 | TRBV6-2/TRBV6-3 | CASSNGGFQGMNTEAFF
NA | TRBJ1-2 | TRBV6-1 | CASSTDHSAYGYTF
TRBD2 | TRBJ2-7 | TRBV6-5 | CASSYSDLAGVRGYEQYF
NA | TRBJ1-5 | TRBV10-2 | CASSSTQQDQPQHF
NA | TRBJ2-2 | TRBV20-1 | CSASGLLADTGELFF
NA | TRBJ2-3 | TRBV28 | CASSRTDHWYF
NA | TRBJ2-4 | TRBV3-1 | CASSSRDSQYF
TRBD1 | TRBJ1-6 | TRBV4-3 | CASSLGTAYNSPLHF
NA | TRBJ1-1 | TRBV4-1 | CASSQDRAGGTEAFF
TRBD2 | TRBJ2-7 | TRBV12-3/TRBV12-4 | CASSRDYDYEQYF
TRBD2 | TRBJ2-2 | TRBV6-1 | CASSEALTSGSLTGELFF
TRBD1 | TRBJ1-1 | TRBV6-1 | CASRPGTGKVEAFF
TRBD1 | TRBJ2-7 | TRBV9 | CASSVEGLMTGPTYEQYF
TRBD2 | TRBJ2-7 | TRBV7-2 | CASSPGARESHYEQYF
NA | TRBJ2-1 | TRBV7-2 | CASSFIYNEQFF
TRBD1 | TRBJ2-3 | TRBV6-2/TRBV6-3 | CASNSPGQGRTDTQYF
TRBD1 | TRBJ1-2 | TRBV2 | CASRAGQGIYGYTF
NA | TRBJ1-4 | TRBV27 | CASTGIKKLFF
NA | TRBJ2-3 | TRBV30 | CAWSGAGGLGEQYF
NA | TRBJ1-5 | TRBV19 | CASRWRQMNQPQHF
NA | TRBJ1-1 | TRBV27 | CASSLLRYGDTEAFF
TRBD1 | TRBJ2-4 | TRBV20-1 | CSAGPGTGGSIQYF
TRBD2 | TRBJ2-7 | TRBV6-1 | CASSHGEGSYEQYF
TRBD1 | TRBJ1-1 | TRBV19 | CASIAGGSMNTEAFF
TRBD2 | TRBJ2-5 | TRBV29-1 | CSVALRTSGRAYF
NA | TRBJ1-2 | TRBV2 | CADRKVGYTF
TRBD2 | TRBJ2-1 | TRBV10-3 | CAISREGTSYNEQFF
NA | TRBJ1-1 | TRBV10-1 | CASSQTVNTGAFF
TRBD1 | TRBJ1-1 | TRBV19 | CASSSQTGGTEAFF
NA | TRBJ1-4 | TRBV6-5 | CASSYQKGRANEKLFF
NA | TRBJ2-7 | TRBV9 | CASSVGEETYEQYF
TRBD2 | TRBJ2-6 | TRBV12-3/TRBV12-4 | CASTQSRGGLSSGANVLTF
NA | TRBJ1-5 | TRBV4-1 | CASSQERQGNQPQHF
NA | TRBJ1-2 | TRBV10-3 | CAISAQGDGYTF